The clone carrying this T cell receptor beta chain was recorded at least ten times. Its antigen is as yet unknown. The V end was cut by 3 bases, the J end by 4 bases, with 9 bases between. This CDR3 contains 12 residues. CDR1 and CDR2 (germline): DFQATT, SNEGSKA (reference sequence). The data derive from a study of regulatory T cells in long-lasting Graves disease. Study observations and caveats: Persistent Graves' disease cases displayed lower TCR diversity than newly diagnosed ones.

Time point reported: persistent/refractory GD, antithyroid drugs over 5 years with positive TRAb. After RNA was extracted from PBMCs, the TCR library was made from it. Construction of the TCR beta libraries employed iRepertoire HTBI primers in conjunction with Arm-PCR of CDR3 regions. TCRdb re-derived calls from the multiplex PCR reads in MiXCR, one entry per CDR3 protein. This repertoire shows 400,000 or so distinct CDR3 sequences, less than 25% found once; its top ten account for around 21%. This TCR was recovered from a female donor with Graves disease. The chain joins TRBV20-1 to TRBJ2-5, with D unresolved. The material sequenced was peripheral blood mononuclear cells (PBMCs), taken when the disease was refractory, from a patient treated with antithyroid drugs. The CDR3 coding sequence is TGCAGTGCTAGTTTGGTTTCAGAGACCCAGTACTTC. Its protein product is CSASLVSETQYF.